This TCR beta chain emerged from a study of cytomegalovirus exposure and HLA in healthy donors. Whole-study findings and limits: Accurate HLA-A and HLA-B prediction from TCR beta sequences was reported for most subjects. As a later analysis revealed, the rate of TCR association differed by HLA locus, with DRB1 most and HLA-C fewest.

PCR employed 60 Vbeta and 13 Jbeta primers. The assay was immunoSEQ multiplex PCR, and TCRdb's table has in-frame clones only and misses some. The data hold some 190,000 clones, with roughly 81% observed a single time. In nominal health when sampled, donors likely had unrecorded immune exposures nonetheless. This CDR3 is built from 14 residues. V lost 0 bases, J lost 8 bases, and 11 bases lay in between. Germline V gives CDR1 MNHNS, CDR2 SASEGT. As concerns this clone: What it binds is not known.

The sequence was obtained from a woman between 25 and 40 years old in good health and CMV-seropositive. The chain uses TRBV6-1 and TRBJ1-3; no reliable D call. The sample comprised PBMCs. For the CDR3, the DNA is TGTGCCAGCAGTGAAGCGATAGGGAGCTACACCATATATTTT. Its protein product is CASSEAIGSYTIYF.